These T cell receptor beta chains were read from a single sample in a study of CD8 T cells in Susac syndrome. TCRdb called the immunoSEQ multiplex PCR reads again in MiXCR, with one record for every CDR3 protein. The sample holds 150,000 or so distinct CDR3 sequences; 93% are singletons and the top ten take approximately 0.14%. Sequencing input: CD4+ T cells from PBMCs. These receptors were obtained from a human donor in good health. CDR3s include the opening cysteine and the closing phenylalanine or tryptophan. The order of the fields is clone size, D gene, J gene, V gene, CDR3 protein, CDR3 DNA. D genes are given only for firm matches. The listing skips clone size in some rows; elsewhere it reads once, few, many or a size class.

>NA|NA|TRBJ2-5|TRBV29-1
CSVEEVQSQETQYF
TGCAGCGTTGAAGAGGTGCAATCCCAAGAGACCCAGTACTTC
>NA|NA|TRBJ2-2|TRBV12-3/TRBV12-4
CASSLLAAAMGELFF
TGTGCCAGCAGTTTATTGGCAGCGGCGATGGGGGAGCTGTTTTTT
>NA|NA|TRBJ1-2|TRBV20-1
CSARNEGGGDGYTF
TGCAGTGCTAGAAATGAAGGGGGGGGCGACGGCTACACCTTC
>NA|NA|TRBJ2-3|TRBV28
CASIHGGSTDTQYF
TGTGCCTCAATCCATGGGGGATCCACAGATACGCAGTATTTT
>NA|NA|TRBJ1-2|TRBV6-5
CASSSGYGYTF
TGTGCCAGCAGTTCAGGGTATGGCTACACCTTC
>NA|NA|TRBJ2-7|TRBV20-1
CSANGDRVKDEQYF
TGCAGTGCTAATGGGGACCGCGTAAAGGACGAGCAGTACTTC
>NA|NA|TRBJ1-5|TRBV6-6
CASSGWVDQPQHF
TGTGCCAGCAGTGGGTGGGTGGATCAGCCCCAGCATTTT
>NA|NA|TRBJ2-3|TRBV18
CASSPLGHSNTDTQYF
TGTGCCAGCTCACCTCTGGGCCACAGCAACACAGATACGCAGTATTTT
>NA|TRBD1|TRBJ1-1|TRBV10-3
CAISPKSTGGATEAFF
TGTGCCATCAGTCCCAAATCCACAGGGGGAGCGACTGAAGCTTTCTTT
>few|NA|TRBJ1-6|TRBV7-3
CASSLQDGSPLHF
TGTGCCAGCAGCCTTCAAGACGGATCACCCCTCCACTTT
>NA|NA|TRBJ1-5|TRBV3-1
CASSQDSLSNQPQHF
TGTGCCAGCAGCCAAGATTCACTTAGCAATCAGCCCCAGCATTTT
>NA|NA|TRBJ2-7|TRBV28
CASGPPTRTYEQYF
TGTGCCAGCGGCCCACCCACGCGGACCTACGAGCAGTACTTC
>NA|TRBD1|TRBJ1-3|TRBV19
CASSMRIDRGVIRRNTIYF
TGTGCCAGTAGTATGCGGATCGACAGGGGAGTAATTCGCAGAAACACCATATATTTT
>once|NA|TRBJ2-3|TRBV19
CASSAYRTDTQYF
TGTGCCAGTAGTGCGTACCGCACAGATACGCAGTATTTT
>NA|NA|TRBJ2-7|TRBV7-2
CASSLAGSFYEQYF
TGTGCCAGCAGCTTAGCGGGGTCCTTTTACGAGCAGTACTTC
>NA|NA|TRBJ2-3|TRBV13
CASSAPTAYTQYF
TGTGCCAGCAGCGCCCCGACCGCCTATACGCAGTATTTT
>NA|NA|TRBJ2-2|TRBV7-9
CASSETGFTGELFF
TGTGCCAGCAGCGAGACAGGATTCACCGGGGAGCTGTTTTTT
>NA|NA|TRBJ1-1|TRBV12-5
CASGFQGHGEAFF
TGTGCTAGTGGTTTCCAGGGCCACGGTGAAGCTTTCTTT
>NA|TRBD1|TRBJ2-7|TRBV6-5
CASRAAGQGPEQYF
TGTGCCAGCAGGGCGGCGGGACAGGGCCCCGAGCAGTACTTC
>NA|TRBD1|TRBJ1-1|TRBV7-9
CASSLRDSEAFF
TGTGCCAGCAGCCTCCGGGACAGTGAAGCTTTCTTT
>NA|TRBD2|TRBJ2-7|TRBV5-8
CASSFGTSGTYEQYF
TGTGCCAGCAGTTTTGGGACTAGCGGAACATACGAGCAGTACTTC
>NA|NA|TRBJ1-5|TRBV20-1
CSARGLIGEPQHF
TGCAGTGCGAGAGGCCTCATAGGTGAGCCCCAGCATTTT
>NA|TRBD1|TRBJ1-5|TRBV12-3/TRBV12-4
CASSQTGTGNQPQHF
TGTGCCAGCAGTCAGACCGGGACAGGCAATCAGCCTCAGCATTTT
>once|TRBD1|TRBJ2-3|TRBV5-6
CASSSYRGTQYF
TGTGCCAGCAGCTCCTACAGGGGCACGCAGTATTTT
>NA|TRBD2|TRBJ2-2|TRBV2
CASSEYGLDTGELFF
TGTGCCAGCAGTGAATACGGACTAGATACCGGGGAGCTGTTTTTT
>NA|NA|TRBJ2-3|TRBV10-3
CAIGPQGGGSTDTQYF
TGTGCCATCGGCCCTCAGGGGGGGGGTAGCACAGATACGCAGTATTTT
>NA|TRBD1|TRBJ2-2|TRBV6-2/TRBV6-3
CASSYSGQGTRELFF
TGTGCCAGCAGTTACTCTGGACAGGGGACAAGGGAGCTGTTTTTT
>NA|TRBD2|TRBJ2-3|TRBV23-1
CASSQSRPGGPEDTQYF
TGCGCCAGCAGTCAATCGCGTCCGGGGGGGCCTGAAGATACGCAGTATTTT
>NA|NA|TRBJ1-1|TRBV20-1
CSAREGHRLNTEAFF
TGCAGTGCTAGAGAGGGCCACCGGTTGAACACTGAAGCTTTCTTT
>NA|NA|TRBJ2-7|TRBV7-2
CASSPGHISYEQYF
TGTGCCAGCAGCCCAGGACACATCTCCTACGAGCAGTACTTC
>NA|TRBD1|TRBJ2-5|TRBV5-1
CASSLEGQGSKRGETQYF
TGCGCCAGCAGCTTGGAGGGACAGGGTAGTAAGCGTGGAGAGACCCAGTACTTC
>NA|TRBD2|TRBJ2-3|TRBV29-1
CSVPGLATDTQYF
TGCAGCGTTCCCGGACTAGCCACAGATACGCAGTATTTT
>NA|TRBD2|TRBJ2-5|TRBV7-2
CASSLLAGAQETQYF
TGTGCCAGCAGCCTTCTAGCGGGGGCGCAAGAGACCCAGTACTTC
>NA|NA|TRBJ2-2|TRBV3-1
CASSPAGSGELFF
TGTGCCAGCAGCCCCGCGGGTTCCGGGGAGCTGTTTTTT
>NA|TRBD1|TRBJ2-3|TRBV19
CASTGQGADTQYF
TGTGCCAGTACGGGACAGGGGGCAGATACGCAGTATTTT
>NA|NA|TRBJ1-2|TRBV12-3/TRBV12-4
CASRNGRPKDRTGTYGYTF
TGTGCCAGCAGAAATGGGCGCCCAAAGGACAGAACTGGGACCTATGGCTACACCTTC
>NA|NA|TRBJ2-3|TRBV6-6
CASSGPGRTDTQYF
TGTGCCAGCAGTGGCCCGGGTCGCACAGATACGCAGTATTTT
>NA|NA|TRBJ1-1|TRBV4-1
CASSQDGYRGENTEAFF
TGCGCCAGCAGCCAAGATGGGTATCGGGGAGAGAACACTGAAGCTTTCTTT
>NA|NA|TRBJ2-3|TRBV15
CATSRAGGTQYF
TGTGCCACCAGCAGAGCAGGTGGGACGCAGTATTTT
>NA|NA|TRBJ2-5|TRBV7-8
CASSLGVGGRETQYF
TGTGCCAGCAGCCTTGGGGTTGGAGGGCGGGAGACCCAGTACTTC
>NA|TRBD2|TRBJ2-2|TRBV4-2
CASSQDWGLAALGGELFF
TGTGCCAGCAGCCAAGATTGGGGACTAGCGGCCTTAGGCGGGGAGCTGTTTTTT
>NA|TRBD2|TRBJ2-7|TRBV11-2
CASSLAASGGALSYF
TGTGCCAGCAGCTTAGCGGCTAGCGGGGGGGCCTTGTCTTACTTC
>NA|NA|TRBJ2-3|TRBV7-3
CASSLNQGYNTQYF
TGTGCCAGCAGCTTAAATCAGGGTTATAATACGCAGTATTTT
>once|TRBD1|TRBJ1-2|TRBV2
CASSSTGTASNYGYTF
TGTGCCAGCAGTTCAACCGGGACAGCTTCCAACTATGGCTACACCTTC